This TCR beta chain is from a study of T cell responses to AZD1222 COVID-19 vaccine. The method was immunoSEQ multiplex PCR; TCRdb's version includes in-frame clones alone and lacks a portion of them. This sample has over 150,000 clones, with around nine tenths found just once. In the case of this clone: Its antigen is currently unknown.

General study findings and limits: Targeting of unmutated variant regions was reportedly seen in nearly half of spike-specific TCRs. The sample set comprised mostly white British donors with more females, and clonal diversity was possibly underestimated. Spike-specific TCR depth and breadth grew after two AZD1222 doses. Spike as a whole was targeted by vaccine-associated CD4 TCRs, dominant at 160-218 and 743-854.

V was shortened by 6 bases and J by 8 bases, with 11 bases between the two germline ends. The germline CDR1 and CDR2 sequences are DFQATT and SNEGSKA (reference sequence). The CDR3 consists of 11 residues. The TCR was taken from an adult in good health. V usage is TRBV20-1 and J usage is TRBJ2-1; D call uncertain. Material: peripheral blood, obtained on day 0 of AZD1222 vaccination. DNA of the CDR3: TGCAGTGCCGCCGAGTTTGATGAGCAGTTCTTC. The encoded protein is CSAAEFDEQFF.